The present T cell receptor beta chain was sequenced within a study of CD8 T cells in ankylosing spondylitis. Findings of the study overall: Reportedly, significant enrichment of disease-linked clones occurred in matched ankylosing spondylitis synovial fluid. Several highly homologous variants made up a TCR beta motif, and this motif appeared characteristic of ankylosing spondylitis blood. Previous work reported some of these motif variants in the synovial fluid and blood of reactive arthritis.

Preparation of TCR beta libraries was done by quantitative 5'-RACE with molecular barcodes. TCRdb re-derived calls from the 5' RACE reads in MiXCR, one entry per CDR3 protein. The repertoire holds about 90,000 distinct CDR3 sequences, with roughly 8.5% as singletons. Turning to this clonotype: Its cognate antigen is unknown.

The V end lost 1 base, the J end lost 3 bases, and 10 bases lay between the germline ends. CDR3 size: 14 residues. Germline-derived CDR1 and CDR2 are MNHNS and SASEGT. V and J are TRBV6-1 and TRBJ2-7; no clear D. The sample consisted of blood, either unsorted or a sorted T cell fraction (not recorded which). This clonotype was obtained from a male donor with ankylosing spondylitis. Here the CDR3 reads CASSEVGQYYEQYF. The CDR3 bases are TGTGCCAGCAGTGAAGTCGGTCAGTACTACGAGCAGTACTTC.